Below are 25 T cell receptor delta chains sequenced from a single sample in a study of gamma-delta T cells after stem cell transplantation (dated by TCRdb to between 2015 and 2016). The protocol used for the library was RT-PCR. This sample was sequenced with an Illumina MiSeq. TCRdb reprocessed the public data with the CATT caller; entries with the same nucleotide sequence were combined afterwards. The table for this sample lists approximately 1,500 delta-chain clones; 22% of them were counted only once. Around 48% of the sample is in the top ten clones. The material sequenced was gamma-delta T cells. The receptors derive from a human donor. It is not recorded whose cells these are; they may come from a transplant donor.

Only a few counts were recorded for this clone. The chain joins TRDV2 to TRDJ1, with 13 bases fitting TRDD3. Unmatched junction bases numbered 6, after V lost 2 bases and J lost 1 base. The CDR3 is 17 residues long. The germline gives CDR1 GEAIGNYY, CDR2 EKD. The CDR3 here is CACDMLLGDTTTDKLIF. In DNA, the CDR3 is TGTGCCTGTGACATGCTACTGGGGGATACGACCACCGATAAACTCATCTTT.

This clone came up a few times. Since a far larger clone is one base different, this is likely a read error. At the DNA level, this CDR3 is encoded by other sequences in the same sample as well. The J gene is TRDJ1, the V gene TRDV2, with 7 bases that match TRDD3. CDR1 is GEAIGNYY, CDR2 EKD, per germline. The CDR3 contains 17 residues. Trimming cost V 7 bases and J 3 bases; bases outside gene matches: 19. CDR3: CACDPIGGIQNADKLIF. The CDR3 region has the DNA TGTGCCTGCGACCCGATAGGCGGGATACAGAACGCCGATAAACTCATCTTT.

This clone has more than one count but fewer than ten. TCRdb's protein for this DNA is that of a much larger clone and differs from the translation at residue 5, likely a read error; the protein shown is the DNA translation. In DNA, the CDR3 is TGTGCCTGTGACTACGTAGGGGATAAGGCCGATAAACTCATCTTT. Its protein is CACDYVGDKADKLIF. This chain connects TRDV2 to TRDJ1; 7 bases are shared with TRDD3. The V gene's germline CDR1 is GEAIGNYY and CDR2 EKD. There are 15 residues in the CDR3. Unmatched junction bases numbered 9, after V lost 3 bases and J lost 3 bases.

CDR3 nucleotide sequence: TGTGCTCTTGGGGGTGGTCCTTCCTACGTTTCTTGGGGGATACTTTTTGGTCCCGATAAACTCATCTTT. Translating gives CALGGGPSYVSWGILFGPDKLIF. The chain joins TRDV1 to TRDJ1; D perhaps matches TRDD3 (10 bases). V dropped 4 bases and J dropped 3 bases, with 39 bases sitting between them. This CDR3 has 23 residues. Germline CDR1 is TSWWSYY and CDR2 is QGS.

Concerning this clone itself: A read error may be the cause here, since a much bigger clone is one base away. The chain couples TRDV2 to TRDJ3; 8 nucleotides line up with TRDD3. The V and J ends lost 3 bases and 2 bases, in that order; junction bases with no gene match: 23. Germline V lookup: CDR1 GEAIGNYY, CDR2 EKD. CDR3 length: 23 amino acids. In DNA form, the CDR3 reads TGTGCCTGTGACGCCGTCGAAGGAAGTACTGGGGGCCTCAGCGCCTGGGACACCCGACAGATGTTTTTC. It specifies CACDAVEGSTGGLSAWDTRQMFF.

By sample fraction, this clone is medium-sized (0.01 to 0.1%). The genes are TRDV2 and TRDJ3; 7 bases align to TRDD3. This CDR3 is 18 amino acids long. The V gene end was trimmed by 1 base and the J gene end by 0 bases; junction bases not matched to a gene: 5. Per germline, CDR1 GEAIGNYY and CDR2 EKD. CDR3 in DNA: TGTGCCTGTGACACGGTGGGGGACACCTCCTGGGACACCCGACAGATGTTTTTC. Translated, it gives CACDTVGDTSWDTRQMFF.

V and J are TRDV2 and TRDJ3; TRDD3 is a possible D gene (6 bases). Germline V lookup: CDR1 GEAIGNYY, CDR2 EKD. There are 18 residues in the CDR3. V was clipped by 3 bases and J by 0 bases, with 14 bases between them. CDR3 DNA: TGTGCCTGTGACGCCGCTGGGGAGGTCTCCTGGGACACCCGACAGATGTTTTTC. Translating it yields CACDAAGEVSWDTRQMFF.

This clone was recorded a few times. The protein that TCRdb holds for this DNA derives from a much larger clone and differs from the translated DNA at residue 4, which likely indicates a read error; the protein shown here is translated from the DNA. V usage is TRDV2 and J usage is TRDJ1, with TRDD3 matching 7 bases. From germline, CDR1 is GEAIGNYY and CDR2 EKD. The CDR3 covers 17 residues. CDR3 sequence: CACGTVESQEGDDKLIF. Here the CDR3 DNA reads TGTGCCTGTGGCACCGTGGAAAGTCAAGAGGGGGATGATAAACTCATCTTT.

About this clone itself: A far larger clone lies a single base away; this is likely a read error. The same CDR3 is also encoded by other DNA sequences in this sample. J is TRDJ1 and V is TRDV2; 11 bases map to TRDD3. The ends lost 3 bases at V and 11 bases at J; junction bases unmatched: 16. Looked up from germline, CDR1 is GEAIGNYY and CDR2 is EKD. The CDR3 loop spans 16 amino acids. The CDR3 sequence: CACDRLGAGGYLKLIF. CDR3 DNA: TGTGCCTGTGACCGACTGGGTGCTGGGGGATACCTAAAGCTCATCTTT.

This clone occurred a few times. The genes are TRDV2 and TRDJ1, with 9 bases that match TRDD3. J gave up 5 bases and V 3 bases, and 9 bases lay outside the gene matches. CDR1 GEAIGNYY and CDR2 EKD come from the germline V gene. The CDR3 is 15 residues long. This CDR3 is CACDGLGDKGDKLIF. CDR3 nucleotide sequence: TGTGCCTGTGACGGATTGGGGGATAAAGGGGATAAACTCATCTTT.

This clone has just a few counts. The V and J genes are TRDV2 and TRDJ1; unclear D gene. Germline-derived CDR1 and CDR2 are GEAIGNYY and EKD. With 3 bases removed from V and 0 bases from J, the gap between germline ends came to 16 bases. CDR3 length equals 16 residues. CDR3 in amino acids: CACDHVVAPYTDKLIF. Here the CDR3 DNA reads TGTGCCTGTGACCACGTTGTGGCCCCGTACACCGATAAACTCATCTTT.

This clone showed up just once. This specimen includes other DNA sequences encoding the same CDR3. The chain is built from TRDV2 and TRDJ1; D not resolved. Germline-derived CDR1 and CDR2 are GEAIGNYY and EKD. V dropped 0 bases and J dropped 0 bases, with 28 bases sitting between them. This CDR3 has 21 amino acids. The CDR3 here is CACDTVISTHATGKYTDKLIF. The CDR3 DNA follows: TGTGCCTGTGACACCGTTATTTCCACACACGCTACCGGAAAATACACCGATAAACTCATCTTT.

This clone turned up a few times. The chain links TRDV2 to TRDJ3; 10 bases agree with TRDD3. With 0 bases clipped from V and 0 bases from J, the junction kept 10 bases outside the gene matches. This CDR3 contains 21 residues. Germline V gene sequence: CDR1 GEAIGNYY, CDR2 EKD. The CDR3 protein is CACDTQGLGDFSSWDTRQMFF. CDR3 coding DNA: TGTGCCTGTGACACCCAGGGACTGGGGGATTTCAGCTCCTGGGACACCCGACAGATGTTTTTC.

As to this clone: Other nucleotide sequences from this sample produce the same CDR3. The chain is built from TRDV2 and TRDJ1; the D gene is possibly TRDD3 (5 bases). This CDR3 contains 21 residues. Trimming pared 0 bases from V and 0 bases from J, leaving 28 bases between. The germline gives CDR1 GEAIGNYY, CDR2 EKD. The CDR3 DNA reads as TGTGCCTGTGACACCGTTATTTCCACACACGCTACTGGAAAATACACCGATAAACTCATCTTT. Encoded protein: CACDTVISTHATGKYTDKLIF.

V is TRDV2 and J is TRDJ1, with 11 bases fitting TRDD3. Germline V gene data show CDR1 as GEAIGNYY and CDR2 as EKD. This CDR3 is 20 amino acids long. The ends lost 0 bases at V and 4 bases at J; junction bases unmatched: 18. The CDR3 DNA sequence: TGTGCCTGTGACACCGGAGGACTGGGGGATATGAGTCTTAATAACGATAAACTCATCTTT. This gives the protein CACDTGGLGDMSLNNDKLIF.

Notes on this clone: TCRdb shows a much larger clone's protein in place of this DNA's translation, and the two differ at residue 6, likely through a read error; the protein shown is translated from the DNA. The chain combines TRDV2 with TRDJ1, with D possibly matching TRDD3 (6 bases). V gave up 3 bases and J gave up 0 bases, with 25 bases separating them. Germline assignment: CDR1 GEAIGNYY and CDR2 EKD. This CDR3 comprises 19 residues. In nucleotides, the CDR3 is TGTGCCTGTGACCCTACTTCACATACTGGGAGACAGTACACCGATAAACTCATCTTT. Encoded protein: CACDPTSHTGRQYTDKLIF.

This clone was observed a few times. The chain combines TRDV2 with TRDJ1, with 12 bases aligning to TRDD3. Germline CDR1 is GEAIGNYY and CDR2 is EKD. The CDR3 totals 17 residues. Losses at the gene ends were 1 base for V and 1 base for J; bases not matched to a gene: 6. The CDR3: CACDTVLGDTSTDKLIF. In nucleotides, the CDR3 is TGTGCCTGTGACACAGTACTGGGGGATACCTCCACCGATAAACTCATCTTT.

This rearrangement joins TRDV2 to TRDJ1; TRDD3 agrees at 8 bases. Germline trimming cut 3 bases from V and 3 bases from J; bases unmatched to any gene: 2. The CDR3 extends over 13 amino acids. Germline V lookup: CDR1 GEAIGNYY, CDR2 EKD. The CDR3 sequence is CACDGIRADKLIF. The DNA for the CDR3 is TGTGCCTGTGACGGGATACGGGCCGATAAACTCATCTTT.

In regard to this clone: This DNA's translation and the protein TCRdb lists, from a much larger clone, do not match at residue 7, likely due to a read error; the protein shown is translated from the DNA. The chain carries TRDV2 and TRDJ1; maybe TRDD3 (6 bases). V lost 3 bases to trimming and J lost 0 bases, with 25 bases between them. The CDR3 runs 19 residues. Germline V gene sequence: CDR1 GEAIGNYY, CDR2 EKD. This CDR3 reads CACDPIPHTGRQYTDKLIF. The CDR3 bases are TGTGCCTGTGACCCTATTCCACATACTGGGAGACAGTACACCGATAAACTCATCTTT.

This chain uses TRDV2 with TRDJ1; 13 bases fit TRDD3. This CDR3 contains 19 residues. J gave up 0 bases and V 3 bases, and 12 bases lay outside the gene matches. Germline CDR1 is GEAIGNYY and CDR2 is EKD. Here the CDR3 reads CACDLLGDTEGRYTDKLIF. DNA for the CDR3: TGTGCCTGTGACTTACTGGGGGATACGGAAGGCCGCTACACCGATAAACTCATCTTT.

Within the sample, this clone is medium-sized. Distinct nucleotide sequences in the sample also encode this CDR3. This sequence joins TRDV2 and TRDJ1; 12 bases are shared with TRDD3. Germline values: CDR1 GEAIGNYY, CDR2 EKD. The CDR3 length is 22 residues. V lost 0 bases and J lost 6; bases outside the gene matches: 25. CDR3 in amino acids: CACDTVFLHGGSTGGYQNKLIF. CDR3 coding DNA: TGTGCCTGTGACACCGTGTTCCTTCACGGCGGCTCTACTGGGGGATACCAAAATAAACTCATCTTT.

Of note for this clone: TCRdb shows a much larger clone's protein in place of this DNA's translation, and the two differ at residue 13, likely through a read error; the protein shown is translated from the DNA. This sequence joins TRDV2 and TRDJ1; 8 nucleotides align to TRDD3. CDR1 is GEAIGNYY and CDR2 is EKD in the germline V gene. The length of the CDR3 is 17 residues. CDR3 DNA sequence: TGTGCCTGTGACACGATACTGGGGGCCCGGTACACCGGTAAACTCATCTTT. Protein product: CACDTILGARYTGKLIF.

This clone is large by share. CDR3 region: CACDPLLGDTRLYTDKLIF. CDR3 nucleotide sequence: TGTGCCTGTGACCCGTTATTGGGGGATACGCGCCTCTACACCGATAAACTCATCTTT. The chain combines TRDV2 with TRDJ1; 11 bases are a match to TRDD3. V shed 3 bases and J 0 bases; nucleotides not matched to a gene: 14. This CDR3 spans 19 amino acids. Germline V gene data show CDR1 as GEAIGNYY and CDR2 as EKD.

As concerns this clone: One base away lies a much larger clone, so this may be a sequencing read error. The chain recombines TRDV2 with TRDJ1; 11 bases agree with TRDD3. Germline V CDR1 and CDR2: GEAIGNYY, EKD. The CDR3 totals 25 residues. V shed 3 bases, J shed 0 bases, and the junction held 32 bases outside the gene matches. Written as DNA, the CDR3 is TGTGCCTGTGACCCCACTCAACTTCCTACGGGTCTGGGGGATACTGACTCGACTTACACCGATAAACTCATCTTT. Translated: CACDPTQLPTGLGDTDSTYTDKLIF.

This clone was detected only once. The chain recombines TRDV2 with TRDJ1; the D gene is possibly TRDD3 (5 bases). Germline CDR1 and CDR2: GEAIGNYY and EKD. Deletions cut 1 base from V and 0 bases from J, with 8 bases between. CDR3 length: 14 residues. The CDR3 DNA reads TGTGCCTGTGACACGTGGGGTAACACCGATAAACTCATCTTT. Protein: CACDTWGNTDKLIF.